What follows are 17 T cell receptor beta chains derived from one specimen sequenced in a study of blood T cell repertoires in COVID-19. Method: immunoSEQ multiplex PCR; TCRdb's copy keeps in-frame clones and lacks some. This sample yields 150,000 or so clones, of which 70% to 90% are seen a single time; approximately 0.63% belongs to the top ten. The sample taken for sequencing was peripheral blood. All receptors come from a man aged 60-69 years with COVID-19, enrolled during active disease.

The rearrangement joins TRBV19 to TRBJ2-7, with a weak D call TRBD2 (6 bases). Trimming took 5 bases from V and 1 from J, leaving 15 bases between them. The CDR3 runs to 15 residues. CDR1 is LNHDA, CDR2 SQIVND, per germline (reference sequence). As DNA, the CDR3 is TGTGCCAGTAGTGGGACTCATGGAACGTCCTACGAGCAGTACTTC. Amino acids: CASSGTHGTSYEQYF.

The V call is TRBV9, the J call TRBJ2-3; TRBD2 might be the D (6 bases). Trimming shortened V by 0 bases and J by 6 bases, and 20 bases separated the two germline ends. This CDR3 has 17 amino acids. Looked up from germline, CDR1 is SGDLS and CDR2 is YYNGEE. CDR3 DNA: TGTGCCAGCAGCGTAGCTAGCGCCAGGGTAGGGGCGGATACGCAGTATTTT. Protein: CASSVASARVGADTQYF.

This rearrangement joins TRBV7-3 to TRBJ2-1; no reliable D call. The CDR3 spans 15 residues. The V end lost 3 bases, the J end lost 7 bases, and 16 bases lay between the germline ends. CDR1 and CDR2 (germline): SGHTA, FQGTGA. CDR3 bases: TGTGCCAGCAGCTTCCCGGGTGATGGGTGGAATGAGCAGTTCTTC. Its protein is CASSFPGDGWNEQFF.

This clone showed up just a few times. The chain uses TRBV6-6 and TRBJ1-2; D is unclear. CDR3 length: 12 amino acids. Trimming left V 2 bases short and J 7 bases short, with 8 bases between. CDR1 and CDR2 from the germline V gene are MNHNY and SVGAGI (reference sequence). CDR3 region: CASSYESFGYTF. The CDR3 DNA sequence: TGTGCCAGCAGTTACGAGTCCTTTGGCTACACCTTC.

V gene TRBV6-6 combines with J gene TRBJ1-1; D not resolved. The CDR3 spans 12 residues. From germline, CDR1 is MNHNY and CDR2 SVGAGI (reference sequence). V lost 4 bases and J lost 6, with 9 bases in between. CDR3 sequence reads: CASSLTRAEAFF. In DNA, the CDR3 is TGTGCCAGCAGTTTAACGCGGGCTGAAGCTTTCTTT.

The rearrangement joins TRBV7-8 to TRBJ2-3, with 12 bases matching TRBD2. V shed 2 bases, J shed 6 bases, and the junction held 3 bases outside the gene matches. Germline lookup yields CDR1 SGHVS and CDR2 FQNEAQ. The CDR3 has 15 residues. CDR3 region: CASSLLAGGLDTQYF. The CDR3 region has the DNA TGTGCCAGCAGCTTACTAGCGGGGGGGCTCGATACGCAGTATTTT.

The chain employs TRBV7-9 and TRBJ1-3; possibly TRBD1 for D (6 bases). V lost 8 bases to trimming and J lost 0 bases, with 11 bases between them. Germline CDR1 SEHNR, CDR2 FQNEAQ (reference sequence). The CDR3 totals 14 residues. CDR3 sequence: CASRTGSSGNTIYF. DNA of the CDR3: TGTGCCAGCCGTACAGGGAGCTCTGGAAACACCATATATTTT.

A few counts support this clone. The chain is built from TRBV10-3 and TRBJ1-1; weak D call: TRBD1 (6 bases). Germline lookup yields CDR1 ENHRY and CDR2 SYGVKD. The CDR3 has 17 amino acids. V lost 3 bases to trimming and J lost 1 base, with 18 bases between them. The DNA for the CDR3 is TGTGCCATCAGTGACCAACCCCAGGGGTTGACGAACACTGAAGCTTTCTTT. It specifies CAISDQPQGLTNTEAFF.

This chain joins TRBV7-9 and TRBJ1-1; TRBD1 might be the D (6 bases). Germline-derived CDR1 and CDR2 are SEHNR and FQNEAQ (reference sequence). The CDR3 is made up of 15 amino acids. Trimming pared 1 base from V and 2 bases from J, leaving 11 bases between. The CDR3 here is CASSLETTGNTEAFF. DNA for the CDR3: TGTGCCAGCAGCTTAGAAACGACAGGTAACACTGAAGCTTTCTTT.

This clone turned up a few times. CDR3 DNA sequence: TGTGCCAGTAGTATTCTAGGTAGCAATCAGCCCCAGCATTTT. This translates into CASSILGSNQPQHF. The V call is TRBV19, the J call TRBJ1-5, with D unresolved. Germline values: CDR1 LNHDA, CDR2 SQIVND (reference sequence). Trimming removed 3 bases from V and 0 bases from J, with 6 bases in between. The CDR3 has 14 residues. Full variable domain (missing parts from reference TRBV19 and TRBJ1-5): DGGITQSPKYLFRKEGQNVTLSCEQNLNHDAMYWYRQDPGQGLRLIYYSQIVNDFQKGDIAEGYSVSREKKESFPLTVTSAQKNPTAFYLCASSILGSNQPQHFGDGTRLSIL.

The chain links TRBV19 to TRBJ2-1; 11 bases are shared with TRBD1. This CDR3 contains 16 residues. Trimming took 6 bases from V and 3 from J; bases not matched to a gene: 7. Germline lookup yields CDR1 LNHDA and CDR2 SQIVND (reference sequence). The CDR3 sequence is CASSTTGTGGYNEQFF. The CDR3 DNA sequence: TGTGCCAGTAGCACAACCGGGACAGGGGGCTACAATGAGCAGTTCTTC.

The CDR3 DNA follows: TGCGCCAGCAGTCGGTGGCGGTTACCGGGAGGGGAGACCCAGTACTTC. It is translated as CASSRWRLPGGETQYF. The chain is built from TRBV23-1 and TRBJ2-5, with 8 bases aligning to TRBD2. TRBV23-1 is reported as an ORF; its role is uncertain. CDR3 length: 16 amino acids. The ends lost 4 bases at V and 5 bases at J; junction bases unmatched: 12.

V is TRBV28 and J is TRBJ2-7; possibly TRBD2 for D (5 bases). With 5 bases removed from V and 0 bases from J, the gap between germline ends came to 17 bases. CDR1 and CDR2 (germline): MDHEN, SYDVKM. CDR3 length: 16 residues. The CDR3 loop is CASSRPSDWSSYEQYF. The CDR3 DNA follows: TGTGCCAGCAGTCGCCCCTCGGACTGGAGCTCCTACGAGCAGTACTTC.

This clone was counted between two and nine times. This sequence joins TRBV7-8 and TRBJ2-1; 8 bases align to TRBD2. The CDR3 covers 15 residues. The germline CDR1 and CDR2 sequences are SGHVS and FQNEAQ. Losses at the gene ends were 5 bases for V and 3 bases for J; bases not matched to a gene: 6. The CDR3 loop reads CASSIGGGLYNEQFF. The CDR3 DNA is TGTGCCAGCAGCATAGGCGGGGGGCTCTACAATGAGCAGTTCTTC.

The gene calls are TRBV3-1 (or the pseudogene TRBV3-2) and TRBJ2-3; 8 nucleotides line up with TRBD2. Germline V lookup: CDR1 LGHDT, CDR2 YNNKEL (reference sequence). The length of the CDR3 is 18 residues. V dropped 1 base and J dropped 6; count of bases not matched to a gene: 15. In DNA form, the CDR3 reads TGTGCCAGCAGCCAAGTCCCCGAGCGGGAGACTTCTGTGGATACGCAGTATTTT. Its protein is CASSQVPERETSVDTQYF.

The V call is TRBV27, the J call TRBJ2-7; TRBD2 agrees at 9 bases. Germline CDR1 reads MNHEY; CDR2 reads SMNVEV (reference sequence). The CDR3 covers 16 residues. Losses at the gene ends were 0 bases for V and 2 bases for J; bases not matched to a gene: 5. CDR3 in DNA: TGTGCCAGCAGTTTATCGGCGGTAGCGGGAGCCTACGAGCAGTACTTC. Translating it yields CASSLSAVAGAYEQYF.

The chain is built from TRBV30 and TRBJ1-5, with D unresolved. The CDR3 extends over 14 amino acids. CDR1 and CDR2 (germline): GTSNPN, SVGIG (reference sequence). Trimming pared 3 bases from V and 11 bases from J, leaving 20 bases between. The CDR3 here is CAWSSGSFSSAQHF. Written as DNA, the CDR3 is TGTGCCTGGAGCTCTGGGAGTTTTTCATCAGCCCAGCATTTT.